The 26 T cell receptor beta chains below all came from one sample that was sequenced in a study of response to subunit inactivated influenza vaccine. TCRdb independently ran MiXCR on the RT-PCR reads; one entry per CDR3 protein. Among around 530,000 distinct CDR3 sequences listed, roughly 12% were seen once. The sample here was PBMCs from blood, taken on the day of vaccination. Every receptor here comes from a man aged 50 or older who received an inactivated influenza vaccine.

This clonotype was detected a few times. The chain has TRBV30 and TRBJ2-7, with D perhaps TRBD1 (5 bases). CDR1 and CDR2 (germline): GTSNPN, SVGIG (reference sequence). The CDR3 is 15 residues long. The germline V and J ends were trimmed by 2 bases and 6 bases, with 20 bases remaining between them. CDR3 in DNA: TGTGCCTGGAGTCCAGGACCGGCCCAAGGGGTCGAGCAGTACTTC. Translating gives CAWSPGPAQGVEQYF.

This clonotype was seen a handful of times. The rearrangement joins TRBV4-1 to TRBJ2-3; weak D call: TRBD2 (5 bases). The V end lost 4 bases, the J end lost 6 bases, and 11 bases lay between the germline ends. Per germline, CDR1 MGHRA and CDR2 YSYEKL. CDR3 length: 13 amino acids. The CDR3 bases are TGCGCCAGCAGCCCATGGACTGATGATACGCAGTATTTT. It encodes CASSPWTDDTQYF.

The rearrangement uses TRBV4-3 and TRBJ2-3; tentatively, D is TRBD2 (6 bases). This CDR3 has 16 amino acids. Germline V gene sequence: CDR1 LGHNA, CDR2 YSLEER. The V end lost 0 bases, the J end lost 0 bases, and 10 bases lay between the germline ends. CDR3: CASSQEGGFSTDTQYF. DNA of the CDR3: TGCGCCAGCAGCCAAGAGGGGGGATTTAGCACAGATACGCAGTATTTT.

The chain employs TRBV20-1 and TRBJ1-1; D possibly corresponds to TRBD1 (5 bases). The CDR3 spans 13 residues. CDR1 is DFQATT and CDR2 is SNEGSKA in the germline V gene (reference sequence). The ends were cut back, 1 base at V and 1 base at J, with 7 bases in the middle. Here the CDR3 reads CSARVTGNTEAFF. DNA for the CDR3: TGCAGTGCTAGAGTTACAGGGAACACTGAAGCTTTCTTT.

This clonotype occurred a few times. The chain combines TRBV7-2 with TRBJ2-3; 7 bases are a match to TRBD1. This CDR3 comprises 13 residues. With 8 bases clipped from V and 2 bases from J, the junction kept 4 bases outside the gene matches. CDR1 is SGHTA and CDR2 is FQGNSA in the germline V gene. CDR3 in DNA: TGTGCCAGCGTGGACAGGTCCACAGATACGCAGTATTTT. Its translation: CASVDRSTDTQYF.

The chain employs TRBV9 and TRBJ1-5; D is perhaps TRBD1 (6 bases). Between the trimmed V and J ends, which lost 4 bases and 4 bases, there was a span of 9 bases. Germline-derived CDR1 and CDR2 are SGDLS and YYNGEE. CDR3 length: 13 residues. The CDR3: CASSQGQNQPQHF. The CDR3 region has the DNA TGTGCCAGCAGCCAGGGACAAAATCAGCCCCAGCATTTT.

The V call is TRBV20-1, the J call TRBJ1-5, with D possibly being TRBD1 (6 bases). This CDR3 spans 16 amino acids. Germline V gene sequence: CDR1 DFQATT, CDR2 SNEGSKA (reference sequence). V was trimmed by 0 bases and J by 2 bases, leaving 14 bases between them. The CDR3 loop reads CSAREGGGPGNQPQHF. The CDR3 DNA is TGCAGTGCTAGAGAGGGTGGGGGCCCGGGCAATCAGCCCCAGCATTTT.

Concerning this clonotype: Relative to the germline gene, one junction end is altered; a read error may explain this. The gene calls are TRBV4-1 and TRBJ1-2; possibly TRBD1 for D (5 bases). This CDR3 comprises 15 residues. Germline V gene data show CDR1 as MGHRA and CDR2 as YSYEKL. For the CDR3, the DNA is TGCGCCAGCAGCCAGCCACAGGACATCTACTATGGTTACACCTTC. Its translation is CASSQPQDIYYGYTF.

The chain links TRBV12-3 or TRBV12-4 to TRBJ2-1; TRBD1 is a possible D gene (5 bases). CDR3 length: 14 residues. Trimming pared 1 base from V and 8 bases from J, leaving 12 bases between. As DNA, the CDR3 is TGTGCCAGCAGTTTAGAACCAGGCAGGGATGAGCAGTTCTTC. Amino acid sequence: CASSLEPGRDEQFF.

V and J are TRBV15 and TRBJ2-7; 8 bases fit TRBD1. The CDR3 has 15 residues. V lost 0 bases, J lost 4 bases, and 5 bases stayed unmatched. Germline V lookup: CDR1 LNHNV, CDR2 YYDKDF (reference sequence). The DNA of the CDR3 is TGTGCCACCAGCAGAGAGGCAGGGGGCGGGTACGAGCAGTACTTC. It translates to CATSREAGGGYEQYF.

This chain uses TRBV12-3 or TRBV12-4 with TRBJ1-5; possible D gene TRBD1, 6 bases. Trimming stripped 1 base from V and 3 bases from J, with 16 bases between. The CDR3 is 17 residues long. In DNA, the CDR3 is TGTGCCAGCAGTTTAGTTGGGACACGAGTTCCCAATCAGCCCCAGCATTTT. Amino acid sequence: CASSLVGTRVPNQPQHF.

This clonotype was counted many times. The gene calls are TRBV27 and TRBJ1-1; D may be TRBD1 (6 bases). The CDR3 has 14 amino acids. With 2 bases removed from V and 4 bases from J, the gap between germline ends came to 11 bases. Germline assignment: CDR1 MNHEY and CDR2 SMNVEV (reference sequence). CDR3 sequence (DNA): TGTGCCAGCAGTTTAACAGGGATGGGCACTGAAGCTTTCTTT. This encodes CASSLTGMGTEAFF.

The V gene is TRBV10-3, the J gene TRBJ2-1; D is unresolved. V was clipped by 6 bases and J by 6 bases, with 9 bases between them. Germline CDR1 is ENHRY and CDR2 is SYGVKD. The CDR3 runs to 12 residues. CDR3 sequence: CAISPIGNEQFF. In nucleotides, the CDR3 is TGTGCCATCAGCCCCATCGGCAATGAGCAGTTCTTC.

The table lists this clonotype with a few counts. This rearrangement joins TRBV4-3 to TRBJ2-5; TRBD2 might be the D (6 bases). Trimming took 1 base from V and 1 from J, leaving 13 bases between them. This CDR3 has 16 amino acids. The V gene's germline CDR1 is LGHNA and CDR2 YSLEER. The DNA of the CDR3 is TGCGCCAGCAGCCAAGGCATCGGTAGCGGCCAAGAGACCCAGTACTTC. Translated, it gives CASSQGIGSGQETQYF.

CDR3 DNA: TGCAGTGCTAAAAGATGGGGGTCCTACGAGCAGTACTTC. Translation: CSAKRWGSYEQYF. The J gene is TRBJ2-7, the V gene TRBV20-1, with D possibly called TRBD1 or TRBD2 (5 bases each). The CDR3 has 13 amino acids. Trimming removed 4 bases from V and 1 base from J, with 11 bases in between. CDR1 is DFQATT and CDR2 is SNEGSKA in the germline V gene (reference sequence).

The chain couples TRBV20-1 to TRBJ1-1; D not resolved. V was trimmed by 1 base and J by 1 base, leaving 7 bases between them. The CDR3 consists of 13 residues. The germline gives CDR1 DFQATT, CDR2 SNEGSKA (reference sequence). In nucleotides, the CDR3 is TGCAGTGCTAGAGCTGACAAGAACACTGAAGCTTTCTTT. Translated: CSARADKNTEAFF.

This chain connects TRBV3-1 to TRBJ2-1; 7 bases line up with TRBD2. Germline lookup yields CDR1 LGHDT and CDR2 YNNKEL (reference sequence). The CDR3 consists of 16 residues. With 1 base clipped from V and 4 bases from J, the junction kept 7 bases outside the gene matches. CDR3 amino acids: CASSQGPSGVYNEQFF. The CDR3, as DNA: TGTGCCAGCAGCCAAGGTCCGAGCGGGGTTTACAATGAGCAGTTCTTC.

In its sample, this clonotype was seen many times. The V gene is TRBV27, the J gene TRBJ2-5; weak D call: TRBD1 (5 bases). CDR3 length: 14 amino acids. Per the germline V gene, CDR1 is MNHEY and CDR2 is SMNVEV (reference sequence). V lost 1 base, J lost 5 bases, and 11 bases lay in between. The CDR3 nucleotides are TGTGCCAGCAGTTTATTGGCAGGGTCGGAGACCCAGTACTTC. It specifies CASSLLAGSETQYF.

This clonotype was seen a handful of times. The chain uses TRBV5-1 and TRBJ1-4; D unclear. The CDR3 runs to 16 residues. The germline V and J ends were trimmed by 7 bases and 5 bases, with 21 bases remaining between them. The germline V gene has CDR1 SGHRS and CDR2 YFSETQ. CDR3 residues: CASGESSMTSNEKLFF. In DNA form, the CDR3 reads TGCGCCAGCGGGGAGAGTTCCATGACGTCCAATGAAAAACTGTTTTTT. The full variable domain, in which reference TRBV5-1 and TRBJ1-4 provide the parts outside the CDR3, is KAGVTQTPRYLIKTRGQQVTLSCSPISGHRSVSWYQQTPGQGLQFLFEYFSETQRNKGNFPGRFSGRQFSNSRSEMNVSTLELGDSALYLCASGESSMTSNEKLFFGSGTQLSVL.

This clonotype was seen only a few times. The chain employs TRBV5-1 and TRBJ2-5; 11 bases line up with TRBD2. J gave up 1 base and V 3 bases, and 5 bases lay outside the gene matches. This CDR3 has 16 amino acids. Germline V lookup: CDR1 SGHRS, CDR2 YFSETQ. Here the CDR3 DNA reads TGCGCCAGCAGCTCAAAGACTAGCGGGACCCAAGAGACCCAGTACTTC. Translation gives CASSSKTSGTQETQYF. Together with reference TRBV5-1 and TRBJ2-5, the CDR3 gives the full variable domain: KAGVTQTPRYLIKTRGQQVTLSCSPISGHRSVSWYQQTPGQGLQFLFEYFSETQRNKGNFPGRFSGRQFSNSRSEMNVSTLELGDSALYLCASSSKTSGTQETQYFGPGTRLLVL.

This chain connects TRBV5-1 to TRBJ2-3, with 7 positions matching TRBD2. The CDR3 has 15 amino acids. CDR1 and CDR2 from the germline V gene are SGHRS and YFSETQ. J gave up 1 base and V 2 bases, and 4 bases lay outside the gene matches. Written as DNA, the CDR3 is TGCGCCAGCAGCTTTGGCGGGAGAGGCACAGATACGCAGTATTTT. Its translation: CASSFGGRGTDTQYF.

This clonotype was observed at least ten times. The chain carries TRBV12-3 or TRBV12-4 and TRBJ2-5; no reliable D call. V lost 5 bases and J lost 2, with 18 bases in between. The CDR3 totals 16 residues. DNA for the CDR3: TGTGCCAGCAGTCCCCGGCCAGGCCGATCACAAGAGACCCAGTACTTC. This translates into CASSPRPGRSQETQYF.

The chain is built from TRBV20-1 and TRBJ2-5, with D hard to call. V lost 0 bases to trimming and J lost 0 bases, with 8 bases between them. Germline V gene lookup returns CDR1 DFQATT and CDR2 SNEGSKA (reference sequence). The CDR3 has 14 amino acids. The CDR3 region has the DNA TGCAGTGCTAGAGATCCAAGGTACCAAGAGACCCAGTACTTC. This gives the protein CSARDPRYQETQYF.

The J gene is TRBJ2-1, the V gene TRBV5-1, with D perhaps TRBD1 (5 bases). V was cut by 2 bases and J by 6 bases, with 9 bases left in between. The CDR3 covers 13 residues. Germline V gene sequence: CDR1 SGHRS, CDR2 YFSETQ. CDR3 DNA: TGCGCCAGCAGCTTCGGCAGGGCCAATGAGCAGTTCTTC. It translates to CASSFGRANEQFF.

The chain joins TRBV29-1 to TRBJ1-2; 7 nucleotides match TRBD1. This CDR3 is 12 amino acids long. The V gene's germline CDR1 is SQVTM and CDR2 ANQGSEA. The trim removed 3 bases at V and 4 bases at J, leaving 2 bases unmatched. CDR3 sequence (DNA): TGCAGCGTTGATAGGGACAGCTATGGCTACACCTTC. Translated, it gives CSVDRDSYGYTF.

Only a few counts were recorded for this clonotype. This chain uses TRBV6-1 with TRBJ2-2; 12 bases are shared with TRBD2. V gave up 4 bases and J gave up 7 bases; unmatched junction bases: 7. Per germline, CDR1 MNHNS and CDR2 SASEGT. This CDR3 contains 16 residues. The CDR3 DNA is TGTGCCAGCAGTGTAGAGACTAGCGGGGGCTTCGGGGAGCTGTTTTTT. Protein sequence: CASSVETSGGFGELFF.